The clone carrying this T cell receptor beta chain has just a few counts. Trimming removed 3 bases from V and 4 bases from J, with 11 bases in between. This CDR3 is 14 amino acids long. Germline CDR1 and CDR2: SGHVS and FQNEAQ. Generated by immunoSEQ multiplex PCR, the TCRdb table keeps only in-frame clones and is missing some. The table includes some 100,000 clones, roughly 90% detected once. These data originate in a study of control samples from healthy donors and cancer patients. The TCR sequence derives from a woman in her forties or fifties in good health. The sequenced sample was blood. V gene TRBV7-8 combines with J gene TRBJ2-3; D might be TRBD1 or TRBD2, each matching 6 bases. CDR3 residues: CASSFRGVADTQYF. CDR3 in DNA: TGTGCCAGCAGCTTTAGGGGGGTCGCAGATACGCAGTATTTT.